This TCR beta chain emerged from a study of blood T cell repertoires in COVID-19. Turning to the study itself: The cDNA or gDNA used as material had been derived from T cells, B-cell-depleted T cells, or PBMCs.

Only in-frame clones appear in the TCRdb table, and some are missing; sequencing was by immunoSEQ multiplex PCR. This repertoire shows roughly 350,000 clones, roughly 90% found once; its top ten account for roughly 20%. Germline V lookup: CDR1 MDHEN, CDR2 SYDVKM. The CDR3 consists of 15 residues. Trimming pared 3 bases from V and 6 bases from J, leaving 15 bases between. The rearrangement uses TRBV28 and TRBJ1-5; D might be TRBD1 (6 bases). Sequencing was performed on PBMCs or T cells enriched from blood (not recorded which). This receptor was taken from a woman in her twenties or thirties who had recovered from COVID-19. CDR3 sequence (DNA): TGTGCCAGCAGTTTGCGGGCCAAAGGGGGTCAGCCCCAGCATTTT. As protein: CASSLRAKGGQPQHF.